This T cell receptor (beta chain) originates from a study of tumor-infiltrating lymphocytes in primary liver carcinoma. Study-wide findings and caveats: Blood trailed tumors significantly in top-250-clone fraction (p = 0.039). Whereas tumor region pairs overlapped more, tumor-adjacent and tumor-blood pairs overlapped less. Without sorting, CD4+ versus CD8+ T cell repertoires were not compared.

CDR1 and CDR2 (germline): SGHAT, FQDESV (reference sequence). CDR3 length equals 13 residues. The table lists this clonotype with a count of one. Its antigen is as yet unknown. Its ends do not fully match the called genes, so a read error is possible. With a constant-region primer, TCR beta cDNA was made from around 530 ng of total RNA. Libraries of TCR beta came from three nested multiplex PCR rounds with slightly modified ARM-PCR. Each of the first two PCR rounds ran nine to ten cycles with TRBV1-TRBV30 forward and C-beta reverse primers. TCRdb reanalysed the multiplex PCR reads using MiXCR and keeps one entry per CDR3 protein. The sample lists more than 150,000 distinct CDR3 sequences, about 60% occurring once. Out of unsorted whole blood came the blood RNA, and germline DNA was extracted as well.

Sequencing was performed on peripheral blood. V usage is TRBV11-1 and J usage is TRBJ2-5; unclear D gene. The source is a man between 35 and 55 years old with primary liver carcinoma and hepatitis B virus infection. The CDR3 is CPSNLAGEQTQYF. The CDR3 DNA reads TGTCCCAGCAACTTAGCTGGTGAGCAGACCCAGTACTTC.